This T cell receptor (beta chain) is drawn from a study of vaccination effects on CD4 cells after COVID-19. Study-wide results and limits: Few convalescent patients and no early post-infection timepoints were included in the study. In healthy vaccinees, only 1 of 255 vaccine-induced clones cross-reacted with common cold coronaviruses.

Per germline, CDR1 LNHDA and CDR2 SQIVND (reference sequence). V lost 6 bases and J 4 bases, leaving 11 bases between the germline ends. The CDR3 consists of 13 residues. This clone occurred a few times. What it binds is unknown. The table came from immunoSEQ multiplex PCR; TCRdb's copy has only in-frame clones and leaves some out. The table shows around 66,000 clones, with roughly 75% occurring only once. After expansion with viral peptide pools in the ViraFEST assay, antigen-specific CD4+ T cells were sequenced. Scientists isolated CD4+ T cells after a roughly 9-day culture period ended. Among the vaccine recipients, none had a prior SARS-CoV-2 infection, and nucleocapsid antibodies were negative. Every well got a few million PBMC, which were grown with around 9.2 IU/ml IL-2 and about 9.2 ug/ml peptides. Days 3 and 7 saw half the medium replaced with IL-2 medium.

The sequence derives from a human donor who received a COVID-19 vaccine. The V gene is TRBV19, the J gene TRBJ2-3, with a weak D call TRBD1 (7 bases). The sequencing here drew on CD4+ T cells from PBMCs cultured with HCoV-OC43 spike peptides, taken before COVID-19 vaccination. Sample subset: HCoV-OC43 spike overlapping peptide pool stimulation. The CDR3, as DNA: TGTGCCAGTAGCGACAGGGACTCAGATACGCAGTATTTT. This sequence encodes CASSDRDSDTQYF.